A selection of T cell receptor beta chains follows, all from one sample in a study of neurological immune-mediated disorders. TCRdb passed the 5' RACE reads through MiXCR, listing each CDR3 protein once. Of tens of thousands of distinct CDR3 sequences in the sample, around 4.7% were seen once. Sequenced material: PBMCs. These receptors originate from a woman aged 55-70 years with multiple sclerosis. CDR3s include the opening cysteine and the closing phenylalanine or tryptophan. Each record gives: J gene, clone size, V gene, D gene, CDR3 DNA, CDR3 protein. A D gene is named only where the DNA matches it firmly. Clone size appears in some rows only: once, few, many, or a class for an expanded clone.

j_call: TRBJ1-5
clone_size: many
v_call: TRBV5-6
d_call: .
cdr3_nt: TGTGCCAGCAGCTTGAGAGGCACCAATCAGCCCCAGCATTTT
cdr3_aa: CASSLRGTNQPQHF

j_call: TRBJ1-4
clone_size: many
v_call: TRBV5-1
d_call: .
cdr3_nt: TGCGCCAGCGCCGCACAGATGGATAATGAAAAACTGTTTTTT
cdr3_aa: CASAAQMDNEKLFF

j_call: TRBJ1-2
clone_size: many
v_call: TRBV11-2
d_call: TRBD1
cdr3_nt: TGTGCCAGCAGCTTAGGTCTCCGGGACAGGGGTAACTATGGCTACACCTTC
cdr3_aa: CASSLGLRDRGNYGYTF

j_call: TRBJ2-2
clone_size: many
v_call: TRBV20-1
d_call: .
cdr3_nt: TGCAGTGCTAGACAGACAGGCGCCGGAACCGGGGAGCTGTTTTTT
cdr3_aa: CSARQTGAGTGELFF

j_call: TRBJ2-2
clone_size: many
v_call: TRBV7-2
d_call: .
cdr3_nt: TGTGCCAGCAGCGGACGACAGGCTAACACCGGGGAGCTGTTTTTT
cdr3_aa: CASSGRQANTGELFF

j_call: TRBJ2-5
clone_size: many
v_call: TRBV5-1
d_call: .
cdr3_nt: TGCGCCAGCAGCCCTACGGCGGGGCTTCAAGGGGAGACCCAGTACTTC
cdr3_aa: CASSPTAGLQGETQYF

j_call: TRBJ2-1
clone_size: many
v_call: TRBV7-2
d_call: .
cdr3_nt: TGTGCCAGCAGCTCGAGGATAGGAAATGAGCAGTTCTTC
cdr3_aa: CASSSRIGNEQFF

j_call: TRBJ2-7
clone_size: many
v_call: TRBV2
d_call: .
cdr3_nt: TGTGCCAGCATTAGGGGGTCCCCCTACGAGCAGTACTTC
cdr3_aa: CASIRGSPYEQYF

j_call: TRBJ1-1
clone_size: many
v_call: TRBV14
d_call: TRBD1
cdr3_nt: TGTGCCAGCAGTAATTTTGACAGGGTGAACACTGAAGCTTTCTTT
cdr3_aa: CASSNFDRVNTEAFF

j_call: TRBJ2-7
clone_size: many
v_call: TRBV12-3/TRBV12-4
d_call: .
cdr3_nt: TGTGCCAGCAGTTTATTACGGTCGGACTACGAGCAGTACTTC
cdr3_aa: CASSLLRSDYEQYF

j_call: TRBJ2-6
clone_size: many
v_call: TRBV5-1
d_call: TRBD1
cdr3_nt: TGCGCCAGCAGCTTAAAACAGGGGGCCGGGGCCAACGTCCTGACTTTC
cdr3_aa: CASSLKQGAGANVLTF

j_call: TRBJ2-3
clone_size: many
v_call: TRBV18
d_call: .
cdr3_nt: TGTGCCAGCTCACCACAGCGGCGGCACACAGATACGCAGTATTTT
cdr3_aa: CASSPQRRHTDTQYF

j_call: TRBJ2-1
clone_size: many
v_call: TRBV3-1
d_call: TRBD2
cdr3_nt: TGTGCCAGCAGCCAAGCGGGGGGGCGGAATGAGCAGTTCTTC
cdr3_aa: CASSQAGGRNEQFF

j_call: TRBJ2-3
clone_size: many
v_call: TRBV28
d_call: TRBD2
cdr3_nt: TGTGCCAGCAGTTTTTCGCCTAGCGGTAACAGAGATACGCAGTATTTT
cdr3_aa: CASSFSPSGNRDTQYF

j_call: TRBJ1-6
clone_size: .
v_call: TRBV18
d_call: .
cdr3_nt: TGTGCCAGCTCACCACAGGGGGATAATTCACCCATCCACTTT
cdr3_aa: CASSPQGDNSPIHF

j_call: TRBJ1-2
clone_size: many
v_call: TRBV4-2
d_call: .
cdr3_nt: TGTGCCAGCAGCCAGGCTATGGGGACCCGGGGGGCGGATGGCTACACCTTC
cdr3_aa: CASSQAMGTRGADGYTF

j_call: TRBJ2-2
clone_size: many
v_call: TRBV5-1
d_call: TRBD1
cdr3_nt: TGCGCCACCGGACAGGGTCTTAGGGACACCGGGGAGCTGTTTTTT
cdr3_aa: CATGQGLRDTGELFF

j_call: TRBJ1-3
clone_size: .
v_call: TRBV29-1
d_call: .
cdr3_nt: TGCAGCGTTGAACTACTCCCAAGCTCTGGAAACACCATATATTTT
cdr3_aa: CSVELLPSSGNTIYF

j_call: TRBJ2-5
clone_size: many
v_call: TRBV5-1
d_call: TRBD1
cdr3_nt: TGCGCCAGCAGCTCTGACAGGGTAGAGACCCAGTACTTC
cdr3_aa: CASSSDRVETQYF

j_call: TRBJ1-5
clone_size: many
v_call: TRBV12-3/TRBV12-4
d_call: .
cdr3_nt: TGTGCCAGCAGTTCCAGCAGCAATCAGCCCCAGCATTTT
cdr3_aa: CASSSSSNQPQHF

j_call: TRBJ1-4
clone_size: once
v_call: TRBV29-1
d_call: TRBD1
cdr3_nt: TGCAGCGCCCGGACAGGCGCTGAAAAACTGTTTTTT
cdr3_aa: CSARTGAEKLFF

j_call: TRBJ2-1
clone_size: many
v_call: TRBV15
d_call: TRBD2
cdr3_nt: TGTGCCACCAGCAGAGGCCTCGGGGGGGACTCCTACAATGAGCAGTTCTTC
cdr3_aa: CATSRGLGGDSYNEQFF

j_call: TRBJ2-3
clone_size: many
v_call: TRBV5-1
d_call: .
cdr3_nt: TGCGCCAGCAGCTTGGGCGACACCACAGATACGCAGTATTTT
cdr3_aa: CASSLGDTTDTQYF

j_call: TRBJ2-7
clone_size: many
v_call: TRBV3-1
d_call: TRBD1
cdr3_nt: TGTGCCAGCAGCCACTCCGGACAGGCCTACGAGCAGTACTTC
cdr3_aa: CASSHSGQAYEQYF

j_call: TRBJ1-2
clone_size: many
v_call: TRBV15
d_call: TRBD1
cdr3_nt: TGTGCCACCAGCGGGACAGTAAACTATGGCTACACCTTC
cdr3_aa: CATSGTVNYGYTF

j_call: TRBJ2-5
clone_size: few
v_call: TRBV28
d_call: .
cdr3_nt: TGTGCCAGCAGTACTACAGGGAGCTTGAAAGAGACCCAGTACTTC
cdr3_aa: CASSTTGSLKETQYF

j_call: TRBJ1-1
clone_size: many
v_call: TRBV5-1
d_call: TRBD1
cdr3_nt: TGCGCCAGCAGCCCCACCCTGACAGGGGGCGGAACTGAAGCTTTCTTT
cdr3_aa: CASSPTLTGGGTEAFF

j_call: TRBJ2-1
clone_size: many
v_call: TRBV6-6
d_call: TRBD2
cdr3_nt: TGTGTCAGCCGGGGGGTGTACAATGAGCAGTTCTTC
cdr3_aa: CVSRGVYNEQFF

j_call: TRBJ1-6
clone_size: many
v_call: TRBV28
d_call: .
cdr3_nt: TGTGCCAGCAGTCTCCTCGGCTCGTATAATTCACCCCTCCACTTT
cdr3_aa: CASSLLGSYNSPLHF

j_call: TRBJ2-1
clone_size: many
v_call: TRBV5-1
d_call: .
cdr3_nt: TGCGCCAGCAGCTCACAGGGCACGGGGGTCAATGAGCAGTTCTTC
cdr3_aa: CASSSQGTGVNEQFF

j_call: TRBJ2-7
clone_size: many
v_call: TRBV4-2
d_call: .
cdr3_nt: TGTGCCAGCAGCCAAGATTCTTCAGGGCGCGACGAGCAGTACTTC
cdr3_aa: CASSQDSSGRDEQYF

j_call: TRBJ1-4
clone_size: many
v_call: TRBV12-3/TRBV12-4
d_call: .
cdr3_nt: TGTGCCAGCAGTTTAGGGGCCCGTCGGGAAAAACTGTTTTTT
cdr3_aa: CASSLGARREKLFF

j_call: TRBJ2-1
clone_size: many
v_call: TRBV11-2
d_call: TRBD1
cdr3_nt: TGTGCCAGCAGCTTAGATCCCCCGACAGGGGCGCTGAACAATGAGCAGTTCTTC
cdr3_aa: CASSLDPPTGALNNEQFF

j_call: TRBJ2-2
clone_size: many
v_call: TRBV5-1
d_call: .
cdr3_nt: TGCGCCACCAAGCGGCAGAGGGGTGGCACCGGGGAGCTGTTTTTT
cdr3_aa: CATKRQRGGTGELFF

j_call: TRBJ1-1
clone_size: many
v_call: TRBV3-1
d_call: .
cdr3_nt: TGTGCCAGCAGCCAAGGGGGTCTGGGTGGGGACACTGAAGCTTTCTTT
cdr3_aa: CASSQGGLGGDTEAFF

j_call: TRBJ1-1
clone_size: many
v_call: TRBV7-9
d_call: .
cdr3_nt: TGTGCCAGCAGCAGGGGTCGGCGGGGCACTGAAGCTTTCTTT
cdr3_aa: CASSRGRRGTEAFF

j_call: TRBJ1-1
clone_size: many
v_call: TRBV5-1
d_call: .
cdr3_nt: TGCGCCAGCAGCTTGATCAGTGGGGGCGGATTAGGGTCGGCTACTGAAGCTTTCTTT
cdr3_aa: CASSLISGGGLGSATEAFF

j_call: TRBJ2-7
clone_size: many
v_call: TRBV12-3/TRBV12-4
d_call: .
cdr3_nt: TGTGCCAGCAGTTTTGGAGGGGACAACGGGTACGAGCAGTACTTC
cdr3_aa: CASSFGGDNGYEQYF

j_call: TRBJ1-2
clone_size: many
v_call: TRBV2
d_call: .
cdr3_nt: TGTGCCAGCATCCCCGACTTCAGGGTTTTAAACTATGGCTACACCTTC
cdr3_aa: CASIPDFRVLNYGYTF

j_call: TRBJ2-7
clone_size: many
v_call: TRBV29-1
d_call: TRBD2
cdr3_nt: TGCAGCGTTTCCGGGACTAGGGGATACGAGCAGTACTTC
cdr3_aa: CSVSGTRGYEQYF

j_call: TRBJ2-5
clone_size: many
v_call: TRBV5-1
d_call: .
cdr3_nt: TGCGCCAGCAGCTTGTGGGGGGAGACCCAGTACTTC
cdr3_aa: CASSLWGETQYF

j_call: TRBJ2-7
clone_size: many
v_call: TRBV11-1
d_call: .
cdr3_nt: TGTGCCAGCAGCTTACAAAGATCGCCTATTGAGCAGTACTTC
cdr3_aa: CASSLQRSPIEQYF

j_call: TRBJ1-1
clone_size: many
v_call: TRBV28
d_call: .
cdr3_nt: TGTGCCAGCAGTTCTATGACCGGGTTGTGGCCTGAAGCTTTCTTT
cdr3_aa: CASSSMTGLWPEAFF

j_call: TRBJ2-2
clone_size: many
v_call: TRBV6-5
d_call: TRBD1
cdr3_nt: TGTGCCAGCAGTTACTCCAACAGGGGCACCGGGGAGCTGTTTTTT
cdr3_aa: CASSYSNRGTGELFF

j_call: TRBJ1-2
clone_size: many
v_call: TRBV7-6
d_call: .
cdr3_nt: TGTGCCAGCAGCTCACGGAAGGGGGAGGACTATGGCTACACCTTC
cdr3_aa: CASSSRKGEDYGYTF

j_call: TRBJ1-5
clone_size: many
v_call: TRBV7-2
d_call: .
cdr3_nt: TGTGCCAGCAGCTTTGACCCTAGCAATCAGCCCCAGCATTTT
cdr3_aa: CASSFDPSNQPQHF

j_call: TRBJ2-3
clone_size: many
v_call: TRBV20-1
d_call: TRBD1
cdr3_nt: TGCAGTTCCCGCCCCCCCGCCGGGACAGGGAGGGATACGCAGTATTTT
cdr3_aa: CSSRPPAGTGRDTQYF

j_call: TRBJ2-1
clone_size: many
v_call: TRBV7-2
d_call: .
cdr3_nt: TGTGCCAGCAGCTTAGCCGCCGGACAGCAGAGCTCCTACAATGAGCAGTTCTTC
cdr3_aa: CASSLAAGQQSSYNEQFF